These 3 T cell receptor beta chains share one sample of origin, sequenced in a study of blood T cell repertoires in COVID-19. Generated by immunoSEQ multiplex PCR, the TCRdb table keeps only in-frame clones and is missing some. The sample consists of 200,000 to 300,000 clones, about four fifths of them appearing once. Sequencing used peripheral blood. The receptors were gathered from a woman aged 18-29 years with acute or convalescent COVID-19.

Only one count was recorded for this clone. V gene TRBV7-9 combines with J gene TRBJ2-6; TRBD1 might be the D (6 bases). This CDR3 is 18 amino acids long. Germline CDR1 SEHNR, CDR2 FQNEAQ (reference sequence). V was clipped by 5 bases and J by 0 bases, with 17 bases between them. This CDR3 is CASSRGGGLSSGANVLTF. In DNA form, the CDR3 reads TGTGCCAGCAGCCGTGGGGGCGGCCTCTCCTCTGGGGCCAACGTCCTGACTTTC. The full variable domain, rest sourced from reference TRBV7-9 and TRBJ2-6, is DTGVSQNPRHKITKRGQNVTFRCDPISEHNRLYWYRQTLGQGPEFLTYFQNEAQLEKSRLLSDRFSAERPKGSFSTLEIQRTEQGDSAMYLCASSRGGGLSSGANVLTFGAGSRLTVL.

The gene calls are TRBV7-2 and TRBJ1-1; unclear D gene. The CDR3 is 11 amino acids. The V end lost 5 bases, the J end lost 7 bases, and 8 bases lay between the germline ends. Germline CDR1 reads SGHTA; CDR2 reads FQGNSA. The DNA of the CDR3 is TGTGCCAGCAGCCCCCGGGATGAAGCTTTCTTT. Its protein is CASSPRDEAFF.

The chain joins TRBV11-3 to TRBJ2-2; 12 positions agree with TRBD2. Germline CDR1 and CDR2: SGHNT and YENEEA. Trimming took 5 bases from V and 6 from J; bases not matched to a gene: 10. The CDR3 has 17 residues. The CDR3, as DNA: TGTGCCAGCAGCCAATACACTAGCGGGAGGTTTGCCGGGGAGCTGTTTTTT. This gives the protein CASSQYTSGRFAGELFF.